Here is one T cell receptor beta chain with its context. As yet, its antigen is unknown. This CDR3 contains 16 residues. The V gene lost 2 bases and the J gene lost 2 bases, with 15 bases spanning the gap. Germline V gene sequence: CDR1 MNHEY, CDR2 SMNVEV (reference sequence). This sample is drawn from a study of T cell responses to AZD1222 COVID-19 vaccine. Findings and limits, study-wide: As reported, nearly half of all spike-specific TCRs target variant regions that are unmutated. Repertoire sampling happened only post peak T cell response. Spike was spanned by vaccine-associated CD4 TCRs, which were dominant at 160-218 and 743-854. Clonal diversity was possibly underestimated, and white British individuals and females predominated among donors.

Profiled with immunoSEQ multiplex PCR; TCRdb holds only in-frame clones, not every one. This sample has some 150,000 clones, with 92% found just once. The receptor was derived from an adult in good health. The specimen comprised peripheral blood, sampled on day 0 of AZD1222 vaccination. The rearrangement joins TRBV27 to TRBJ1-1, with D unresolved. CDR3 bases: TGTGCCAGCAGTTTAACTAGACTTTTGGCTAACACTGAAGCTTTCTTT. This translates into CASSLTRLLANTEAFF.